The 24 T cell receptor beta chains presented below share a single source sample, sequenced in a study of PD-1 blockade in classical Hodgkin lymphoma. Time point here: newly diagnosed, previously untreated cHL patient sample. Thawed PBMCs yielded CD4+ T cells through magnetic negative selection. Here immunoSEQ multiplex PCR was the method, and the copy in TCRdb shows in-frame clones only, minus some. The data contain some 34,000 clones, about 89% of them singletons. The sequencing input was CD4+ T cells from blood. These receptors all come from a human donor with classical Hodgkin lymphoma.

The chain joins TRBV18 to TRBJ2-5; 8 bases map to TRBD2. The CDR3 contains 18 residues. Germline CDR1 and CDR2: KGHSH and LQKENI. The J segment lost 2 bases and the V segment lost 4 bases, leaving 15 bases of the junction unmatched. CDR3 residues: CASSRFGWRGVPQETQYF. The CDR3 nucleotides read TGTGCCAGCTCACGTTTTGGTTGGCGGGGGGTCCCTCAAGAGACCCAGTACTTC. Using reference TRBV18 and TRBJ2-5 for the parts outside the CDR3, the full variable domain is NAGVMQNPRHLVRRRGQEARLRCSPMKGHSHVYWYRQLPEEGLKFMVYLQKENIIDESGMPKERFSAEFPKEGPSILRIQQVVRGDSAAYFCASSRFGWRGVPQETQYFGPGTRLLVL.

The chain uses TRBV5-8 and TRBJ2-3; D is undetermined. The CDR3 has 16 residues. Per the germline V gene, CDR1 is SGHTS and CDR2 is YDEGEE. V lost 3 bases to trimming and J lost 2 bases, with 16 bases between them. As DNA, the CDR3 is TGTGCCAGCAGCTATGCCATTAGGGCCCACACAGATACGCAGTATTTT. It yields the protein CASSYAIRAHTDTQYF. The entire variable domain, with the rest obtained from reference TRBV5-8 and TRBJ2-3, is as follows: EAGVTQSPTHLIKTRGQQATLRCSPISGHTSVYWYQQALGLGLQFLLWYDEGEERNRGNFPPRFSGRQFPNYSSELNVNALELEDSALYLCASSYAIRAHTDTQYFGPGTRLTVL.

The gene calls are TRBV5-1 and TRBJ2-5, with a tentative D call TRBD1 (5 bases). V dropped 4 bases and J dropped 4 bases, with 11 bases sitting between them. The CDR3 extends over 13 amino acids. Per germline, CDR1 SGHRS and CDR2 YFSETQ. The CDR3 DNA follows: TGCGCCAGCAGCCTTTCAGGGCGAGAGACCCAGTACTTC. Translated: CASSLSGRETQYF.

V and J are TRBV30 and TRBJ1-2; D not certain. The CDR3 contains 12 residues. V gave up 0 bases and J gave up 5 bases, with 7 bases separating them. CDR1 GTSNPN and CDR2 SVGIG come from the germline V gene (reference sequence). CDR3 bases: TGTGCCTGGAGTGTAATTTCTTATGGCTACACCTTC. Its protein product is CAWSVISYGYTF.

V is TRBV28 and J is TRBJ1-1, with 12 bases fitting TRBD1. The ends lost 5 bases at V and 4 bases at J; junction bases unmatched: 5. CDR1 is MDHEN, CDR2 SYDVKM, per germline. The CDR3 is 15 residues long. The DNA for the CDR3 is TGTGCCAGCAGTACCGGGACAGGGGGCGGCACTGAAGCTTTCTTT. As protein: CASSTGTGGGTEAFF.

V and J are TRBV19 and TRBJ2-7, with 7 positions matching TRBD2. CDR1 LNHDA and CDR2 SQIVND come from the germline V gene (reference sequence). Trimming took 5 bases from V and 5 from J; bases not matched to a gene: 6. CDR3 size: 13 residues. CDR3 DNA: TGTGCCAGTAGTCCCATACTAGCGAACGAGCAGTACTTC. Translating it yields CASSPILANEQYF.

This clone has just one count. This chain connects TRBV6-1 to TRBJ2-5; tentative D call: TRBD1 (5 bases). Trimming left V 7 bases short and J 1 base short, with 13 bases between. Germline V gene sequence: CDR1 MNHNS, CDR2 SASEGT. CDR3 length equals 14 residues. The CDR3 spells CASTFRTGQETQYF. CDR3 coding DNA: TGTGCCAGCACCTTTCGAACAGGCCAAGAGACCCAGTACTTC.

V usage is TRBV18 and J usage is TRBJ1-1; D unresolved. Germline-derived CDR1 and CDR2 are KGHSH and LQKENI. Trimming pared 0 bases from V and 6 bases from J, leaving 8 bases between. The length of the CDR3 is 13 residues. The CDR3 spells CASSPPGISEAFF. CDR3 nucleotides: TGTGCCAGCTCACCACCGGGGATTTCTGAAGCTTTCTTT.

The rearrangement joins TRBV11-3 to TRBJ2-7; possible D gene TRBD1, 6 bases. The CDR3 loop spans 15 amino acids. Germline assignment: CDR1 SGHNT and CDR2 YENEEA. V lost 1 base, J lost 1 base, and 11 bases lay in between. CDR3 amino acids: CASSLAGQYSYEQYF. In DNA, the CDR3 is TGTGCCAGCAGCTTAGCCGGACAGTATTCCTACGAGCAGTACTTC.

This rearrangement joins TRBV18 to TRBJ1-6, with TRBD1 matching 10 bases. V dropped 3 bases and J dropped 10; count of bases not matched to a gene: 9. Germline loops: CDR1 KGHSH, CDR2 LQKENI. The CDR3 sequence is 16 residues long. In DNA form, the CDR3 reads TGTGCCAGCTCACCTTTGGGGGACAGGGGAGGATCACCCCTCCACTTT. Its translation is CASSPLGDRGGSPLHF.

V is TRBV6-5 and J is TRBJ1-2; 7 bases fit TRBD1. The V gene's germline CDR1 is MNHEY and CDR2 SVGAGI. V lost 6 bases and J lost 5; bases outside the gene matches: 9. There are 14 residues in the CDR3. As DNA, the CDR3 is TGTGCCAGCAGGATGACAGGGTCCCCTTATGGCTACACCTTC. Protein sequence: CASRMTGSPYGYTF.

The rearrangement uses TRBV7-9 and TRBJ2-3; tentative D call: TRBD2 (7 bases). The CDR3 runs 15 residues. Germline loops: CDR1 SEHNR, CDR2 FQNEAQ (reference sequence). V was trimmed by 1 base and J by 3 bases, leaving 11 bases between them. Here the CDR3 DNA reads TGTGCCAGCAGCTTAGAAGGGAGGGGGACAGATACGCAGTATTTT. As protein: CASSLEGRGTDTQYF.

This chain connects TRBV7-7 to TRBJ1-2; the D is unclear. CDR1 is SSHAT and CDR2 is FNYEAQ in the germline V gene (reference sequence). V was shortened by 3 bases and J by 7 bases, with 12 bases between the two germline ends. CDR3 length: 13 residues. The CDR3 sequence is CASSLRRFPGYTF. In nucleotides, the CDR3 is TGTGCCAGCAGCTTGCGGCGATTCCCTGGCTACACCTTC.

This clone was observed a single time. The chain uses TRBV6-7 and TRBJ1-5; D not certain. Being an ORF, TRBV6-7 has a function that is uncertain. V was pared by 0 bases and J by 2 bases, with 14 bases between. This CDR3 has 17 residues. The CDR3 coding sequence is TGTGCCAGCAGTTACTCTCTCTTAGTCTGGGGCAATCAGCCCCAGCATTTT. It specifies CASSYSLLVWGNQPQHF.

The chain uses TRBV29-1 and TRBJ2-5; D not certain. V lost 8 bases, J lost 5 bases, and 15 bases lay in between. The germline gives CDR1 SQVTM, CDR2 ANQGSEA. CDR3 length equals 12 residues. Written as DNA, the CDR3 is TGCAGCCCGAGACACCGACGGGAGACCCAGTACTTC. It specifies CSPRHRRETQYF.

The J gene is TRBJ1-2, the V gene TRBV19; D remains unclear. The CDR3 totals 15 residues. V lost 7 bases and J lost 8, with 23 bases in between. Germline CDR1 and CDR2: LNHDA and SQIVND (reference sequence). The CDR3 DNA sequence: TGTGCCAGTACGAGGCAGGTTCTTATCCCTGAGGGCTACACCTTC. It specifies CASTRQVLIPEGYTF. Supplemented by reference TRBV19 and TRBJ1-2, the full variable domain reads DGGITQSPKYLFRKEGQNVTLSCEQNLNHDAMYWYRQDPGQGLRLIYYSQIVNDFQKGDIAEGYSVSREKKESFPLTVTSAQKNPTAFYLCASTRQVLIPEGYTFGSGTRLTVV.

About this clone itself: The sample contains more than one DNA sequence encoding this CDR3. V and J are TRBV11-2 and TRBJ2-5, with D perhaps TRBD1 (5 bases). From germline, CDR1 is SGHAT and CDR2 FQNNGV. This CDR3 region has 12 residues. Trimming cost V 2 bases and J 4 bases, with 5 bases left between them. The CDR3 sequence is CASSLRGETQYF. The CDR3, as DNA: TGTGCCAGCAGCTTAAGGGGAGAGACCCAGTACTTC. The entire variable domain, with the rest obtained from reference TRBV11-2 and TRBJ2-5, is as follows: EAGVAQSPRYKIIEKRQSVAFWCNPISGHATLYWYQQILGQGPKLLIQFQNNGVVDDSQLPKDRFSAERLKGVDSTLKIQPAKLEDSAVYLCASSLRGETQYFGPGTRLLVL.

The chain has TRBV6-1 and TRBJ2-7, with no clear D. V dropped 2 bases and J dropped 0 bases, with 8 bases sitting between them. Germline CDR1 MNHNS, CDR2 SASEGT. The CDR3 extends over 14 amino acids. CDR3 sequence: CASSEYDASYEQYF. CDR3 DNA sequence: TGTGCCAGCAGTGAATACGATGCCTCCTACGAGCAGTACTTC.

The chain links TRBV5-4 to TRBJ2-5; D is uncertain. Germline CDR1 is SGHNT and CDR2 is YYREEE (reference sequence). With 2 bases removed from V and 4 bases from J, the gap between germline ends came to 9 bases. The CDR3 contains 13 residues. CDR3 DNA: TGTGCCAGCAGCTTCACCCCGACAGAGACCCAGTACTTC. It yields the protein CASSFTPTETQYF.

The J gene is TRBJ1-1, the V gene TRBV29-1; D is unclear. CDR1 and CDR2 from the germline V gene are SQVTM and ANQGSEA. This CDR3 spans 13 amino acids. Trimming took 4 bases from V and 0 from J, leaving 9 bases between them. In DNA, the CDR3 is TGCAGCGTTGGATTCCAGATGAACACTGAAGCTTTCTTT. The encoded protein is CSVGFQMNTEAFF.

The V gene is TRBV7-8, the J gene TRBJ1-2; TRBD1 agrees at 8 bases. V trimming: 2 bases; J trimming: 7 bases; junction bases outside the gene matches: 3. This CDR3 has 13 amino acids. Per germline, CDR1 SGHVS and CDR2 FQNEAQ. The CDR3 nucleotides are TGTGCCAGCAGCTTAACAGGGGGACGTGGCTACACCTTC. Translated: CASSLTGGRGYTF.

The rearrangement joins TRBV6-6 to TRBJ1-2, with TRBD1 matching over 7 bases. From germline, CDR1 is MNHNY and CDR2 SVGAGI (reference sequence). The CDR3 has 15 amino acids. V dropped 4 bases and J dropped 3; count of bases not matched to a gene: 8. The DNA of the CDR3 is TGTGCCAGCAGTTGGGAGGGCACAGGGGACTATGGCTACACCTTC. Translation gives CASSWEGTGDYGYTF.

V and J are TRBV7-2 and TRBJ2-7; D uncertain. The germline CDR1 and CDR2 sequences are SGHTA and FQGNSA. The V end was cut by 1 base, the J end by 4 bases, with 8 bases between. This CDR3 region has 13 residues. The DNA for the CDR3 is TGTGCCAGCAGCTTAGTTGTGCGGTACGAGCAGTACTTC. This sequence encodes CASSLVVRYEQYF. Full variable domain (outside the CDR3, taken from reference TRBV7-2 and TRBJ2-7): GAGVSQSPSNKVTEKGKDVELRCDPISGHTALYWYRQSLGQGLEFLIYFQGNSAPDKSGLPSDRFSAERTGGSVSTLTIQRTQQEDSAVYLCASSLVVRYEQYFGPGTRLTVT.

This sequence joins TRBV9 and TRBJ2-3, with D perhaps TRBD2 (5 bases). The CDR3 is 16 amino acids. CDR1 and CDR2 from the germline V gene are SGDLS and YYNGEE. The V end lost 5 bases, the J end lost 2 bases, and 18 bases lay between the germline ends. The DNA of the CDR3 is TGTGCCAGCAGTAGCATACTTGGAGGTCCCACAGATACGCAGTATTTT. Translation: CASSSILGGPTDTQYF.